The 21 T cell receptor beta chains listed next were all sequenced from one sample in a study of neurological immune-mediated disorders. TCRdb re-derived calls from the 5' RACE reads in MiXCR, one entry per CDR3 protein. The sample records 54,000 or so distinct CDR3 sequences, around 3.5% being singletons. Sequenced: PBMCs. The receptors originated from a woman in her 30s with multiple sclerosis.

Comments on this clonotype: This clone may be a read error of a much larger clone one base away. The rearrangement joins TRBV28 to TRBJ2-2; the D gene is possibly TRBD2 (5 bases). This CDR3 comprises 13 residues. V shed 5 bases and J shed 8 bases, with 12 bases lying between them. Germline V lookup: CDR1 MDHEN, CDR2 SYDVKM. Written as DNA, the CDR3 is TGTGCCAGCAGTACCAAACTAGAGGGGGAGCTGTTTTTT. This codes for CASSTKLEGELFF.

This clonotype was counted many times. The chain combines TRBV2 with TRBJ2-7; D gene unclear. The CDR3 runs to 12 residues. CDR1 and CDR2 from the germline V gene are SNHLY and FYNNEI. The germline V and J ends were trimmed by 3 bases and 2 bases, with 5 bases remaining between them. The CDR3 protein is CASSELAYEQYF. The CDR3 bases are TGTGCCAGCAGTGAGCTTGCCTACGAGCAGTACTTC.

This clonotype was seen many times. The CDR3 DNA is TGCAGTGCTAGGATGGGTTATGATGGCTACACCTTC. Translation: CSARMGYDGYTF. The chain is built from TRBV20-1 and TRBJ1-2, with no clear D. CDR1 and CDR2 from the germline V gene are DFQATT and SNEGSKA (reference sequence). CDR3 length equals 12 residues. V lost 3 bases and J 6 bases, leaving 11 bases between the germline ends.

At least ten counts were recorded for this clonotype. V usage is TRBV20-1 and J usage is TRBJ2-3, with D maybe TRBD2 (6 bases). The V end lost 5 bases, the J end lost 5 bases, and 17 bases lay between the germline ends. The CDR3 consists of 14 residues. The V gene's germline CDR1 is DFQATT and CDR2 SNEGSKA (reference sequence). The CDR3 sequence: CSAPFGGIGDTQYF. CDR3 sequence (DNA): TGCAGTGCTCCCTTCGGGGGAATTGGAGATACGCAGTATTTT.

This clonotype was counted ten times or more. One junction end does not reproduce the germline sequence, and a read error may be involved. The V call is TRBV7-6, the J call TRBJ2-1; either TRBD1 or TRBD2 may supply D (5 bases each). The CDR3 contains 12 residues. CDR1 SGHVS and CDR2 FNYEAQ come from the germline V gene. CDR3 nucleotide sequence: TGTGCCAGCAGCGAAATTCGACGGGGCGGAGTCTTC. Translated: CASSEIRRGGVF.

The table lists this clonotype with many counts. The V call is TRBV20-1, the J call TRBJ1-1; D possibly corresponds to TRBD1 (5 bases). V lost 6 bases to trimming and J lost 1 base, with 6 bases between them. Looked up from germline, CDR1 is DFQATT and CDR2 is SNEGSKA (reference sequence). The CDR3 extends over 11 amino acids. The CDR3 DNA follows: TGCAGTGCCGGGGGGAACACTGAAGCTTTCTTT. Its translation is CSAGGNTEAFF.

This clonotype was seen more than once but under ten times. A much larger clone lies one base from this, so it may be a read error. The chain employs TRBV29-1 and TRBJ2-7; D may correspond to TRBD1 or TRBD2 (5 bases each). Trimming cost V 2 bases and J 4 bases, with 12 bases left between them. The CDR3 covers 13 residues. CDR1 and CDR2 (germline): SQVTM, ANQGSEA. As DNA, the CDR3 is TGCAGCGTTGAACGGGAAAGGGGTTACGAGCAGTACTTC. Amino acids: CSVERERGYEQYF.

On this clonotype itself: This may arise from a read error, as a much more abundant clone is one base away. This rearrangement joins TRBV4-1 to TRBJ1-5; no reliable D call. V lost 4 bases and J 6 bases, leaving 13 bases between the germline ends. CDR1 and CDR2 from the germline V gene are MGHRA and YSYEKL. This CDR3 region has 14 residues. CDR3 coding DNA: TGCGCCAGCAGCCCAGTGGGAAAGTTTCAGCCCCAGCATTTT. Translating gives CASSPVGKFQPQHF.

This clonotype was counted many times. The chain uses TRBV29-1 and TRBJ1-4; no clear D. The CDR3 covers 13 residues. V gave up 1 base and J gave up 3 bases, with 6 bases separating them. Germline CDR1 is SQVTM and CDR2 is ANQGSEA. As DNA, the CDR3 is TGCAGCGTTGAAGTGTCGGCTAATGAAAAACTGTTTTTT. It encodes CSVEVSANEKLFF. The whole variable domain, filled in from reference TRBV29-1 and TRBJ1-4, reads SAVISQKPSRDICQRGTSLTIQCQVDSQVTMMFWYRQQPGQSLTLIATANQGSEATYESGFVIDKFPISRPNLTFSTLTVSNMSPEDSSIYLCSVEVSANEKLFFGSGTQLSVL.

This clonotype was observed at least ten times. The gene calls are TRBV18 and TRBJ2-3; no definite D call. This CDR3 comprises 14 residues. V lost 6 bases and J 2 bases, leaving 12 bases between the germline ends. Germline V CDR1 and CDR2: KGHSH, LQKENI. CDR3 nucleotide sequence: TGTGCCAGCTCCCCAAAGTCCCACACAGATACGCAGTATTTT. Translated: CASSPKSHTDTQYF. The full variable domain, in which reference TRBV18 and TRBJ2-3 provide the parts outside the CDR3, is NAGVMQNPRHLVRRRGQEARLRCSPMKGHSHVYWYRQLPEEGLKFMVYLQKENIIDESGMPKERFSAEFPKEGPSILRIQQVVRGDSAAYFCASSPKSHTDTQYFGPGTRLTVL.

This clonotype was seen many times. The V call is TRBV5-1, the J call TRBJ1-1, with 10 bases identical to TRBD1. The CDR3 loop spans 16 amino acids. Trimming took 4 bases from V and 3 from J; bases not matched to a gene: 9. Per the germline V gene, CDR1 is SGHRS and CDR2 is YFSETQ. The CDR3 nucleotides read TGCGCCAGCAGCCCCGGGACAGGGGCGTGGTACACTGAAGCTTTCTTT. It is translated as CASSPGTGAWYTEAFF.

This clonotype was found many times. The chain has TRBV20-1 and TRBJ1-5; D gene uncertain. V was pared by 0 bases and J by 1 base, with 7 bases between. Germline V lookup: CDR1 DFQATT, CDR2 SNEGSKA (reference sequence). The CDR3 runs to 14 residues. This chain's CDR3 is CSARELVSNQPQHF. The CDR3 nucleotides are TGCAGTGCTAGAGAGTTGGTCAGCAATCAGCCCCAGCATTTT.

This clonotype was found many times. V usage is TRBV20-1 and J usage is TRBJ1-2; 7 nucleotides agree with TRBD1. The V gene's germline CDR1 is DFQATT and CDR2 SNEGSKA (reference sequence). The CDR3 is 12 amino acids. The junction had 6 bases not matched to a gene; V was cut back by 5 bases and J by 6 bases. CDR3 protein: CSAAQGGNGYTF. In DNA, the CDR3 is TGCAGTGCTGCCCAGGGGGGGAATGGCTACACCTTC.

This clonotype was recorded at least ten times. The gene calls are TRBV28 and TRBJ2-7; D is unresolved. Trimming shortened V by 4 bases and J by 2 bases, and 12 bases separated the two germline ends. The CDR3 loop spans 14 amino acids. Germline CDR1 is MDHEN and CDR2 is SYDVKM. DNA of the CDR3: TGTGCCAGCAGTTCCACCAGCCCTCCCTACGAGCAGTACTTC. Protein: CASSSTSPPYEQYF.

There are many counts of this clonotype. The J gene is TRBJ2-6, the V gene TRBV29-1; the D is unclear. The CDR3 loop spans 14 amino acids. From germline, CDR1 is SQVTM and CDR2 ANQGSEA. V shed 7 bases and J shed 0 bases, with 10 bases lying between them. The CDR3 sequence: CSGVFSSGANVLTF. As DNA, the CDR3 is TGCAGCGGCGTCTTCTCCTCTGGGGCCAACGTCCTGACTTTC.

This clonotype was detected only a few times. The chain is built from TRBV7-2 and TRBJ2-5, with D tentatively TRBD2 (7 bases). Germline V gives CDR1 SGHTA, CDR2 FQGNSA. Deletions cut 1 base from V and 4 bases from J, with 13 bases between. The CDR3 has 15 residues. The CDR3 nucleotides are TGTGCCAGCAGCTTAGACGGGGGGCGCGGAGAGACCCAGTACTTC. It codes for CASSLDGGRGETQYF.

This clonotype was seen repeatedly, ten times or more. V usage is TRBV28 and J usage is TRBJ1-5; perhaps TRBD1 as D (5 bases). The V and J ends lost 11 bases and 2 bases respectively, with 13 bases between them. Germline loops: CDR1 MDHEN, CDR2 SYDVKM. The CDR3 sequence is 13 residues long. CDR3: CASLGGGNQPQHF. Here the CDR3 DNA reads TGTGCCTCCCTTGGGGGTGGCAATCAGCCCCAGCATTTT.

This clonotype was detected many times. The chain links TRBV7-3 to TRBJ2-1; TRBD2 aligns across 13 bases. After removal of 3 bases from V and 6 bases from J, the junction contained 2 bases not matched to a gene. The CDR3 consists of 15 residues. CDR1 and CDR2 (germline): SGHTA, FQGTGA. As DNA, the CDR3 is TGTGCCAGCAGCTTGGGGACTAGCGGGATCAATGAGCAGTTCTTC. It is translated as CASSLGTSGINEQFF.

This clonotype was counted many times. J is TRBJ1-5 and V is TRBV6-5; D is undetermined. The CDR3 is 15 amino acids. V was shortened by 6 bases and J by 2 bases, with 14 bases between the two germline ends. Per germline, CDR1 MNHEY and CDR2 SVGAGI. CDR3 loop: CASRRGSGGNQPQHF. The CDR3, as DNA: TGTGCCAGCAGACGTGGTTCCGGGGGCAATCAGCCCCAGCATTTT.

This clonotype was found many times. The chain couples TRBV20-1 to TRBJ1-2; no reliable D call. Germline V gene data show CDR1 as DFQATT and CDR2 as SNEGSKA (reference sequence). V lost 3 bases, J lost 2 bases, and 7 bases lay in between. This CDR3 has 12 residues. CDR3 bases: TGCAGTGCTAGCACGGCAAACTATGGCTACACCTTC. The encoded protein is CSASTANYGYTF.

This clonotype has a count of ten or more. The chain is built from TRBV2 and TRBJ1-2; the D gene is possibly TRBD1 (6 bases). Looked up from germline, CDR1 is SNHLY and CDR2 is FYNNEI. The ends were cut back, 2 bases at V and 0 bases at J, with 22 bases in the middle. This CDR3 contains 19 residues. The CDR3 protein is CASSESFLGQLLANYGYTF. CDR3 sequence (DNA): TGTGCCAGCAGTGAAAGCTTCCTGGGACAATTATTAGCTAACTATGGCTACACCTTC.